This T cell receptor (beta chain) was sequenced in a study of blood T cells in healthy people across ages (dated by TCRdb to the mid-2010s). As for the study more broadly: Template switching captured roughly one uniquely barcoded TCR beta cDNA molecule per two T cells in model experiments. To avoid experimental bias, donors of different ages were spread randomly across the sequencing lanes. To track age-related changes in TCR beta repertoire diversity, the study relied on deep sequencing normalized with unique cDNA molecular identifiers. Donors were grouped into four age groups: young (average roughly 15 years), middle-aged (roughly 38), aged (around 62) and long-lived (over 80). For two donors (one aged 18 to 30 and one aged 80 or older), the study analyzed two additional independent replicas of 1 million unique cDNA reads from the same blood draw. Points the paper makes about the study in general: Compared with the aged group, the long-lived group had more naive CD4+ T cells, fewer expanded clones and increased TCR diversity, suggesting age selection. Bulk unsorted PBMC profiling prevented conclusive comparison of naive and antigen-experienced compartments. The CMV infection status of donors was not known, potentially confounding age-related changes in expanded clonotypes. As age increased, observed TCR beta diversity per million T cells dropped in a roughly linear way, and a significant reduction was already evident by age around 41. Total diversity estimates from one million sequenced T cells were considered lower bounds and underestimates. There was a strong correlation between observed TCR beta diversity and the percentage of naive T cells measured by flow cytometry.

Systemically healthy Caucasian individuals from Russia, around 38 in total and aged about 6 to 95 years, were included as donors. Each donor gave ten milliliters of peripheral blood, drawn into EDTA-treated Vacutainer tubes. Ficoll-Paque density-gradient centrifugation was used to isolate PBMCs, with at least 6 million per sample. Total RNA was extracted from PBMCs with Trizol reagent, with at least 6 micrograms obtained per sample. For every donor, an aliquot of PBMCs went through flow cytometry to measure the percentages of naive CD45RAhigh/CD27high T cells. Libraries were prepared through 5' RACE. TCRdb names Illumina HiSeq 2500 as the instrument used. The second PCR ran for about 7 to 11 cycles and used a J-beta primer mix along with a sample-barcoded 5' primer. Each TCR beta cDNA molecule received a unique molecular identifier from a template-switch 5' adaptor carrying 12 random nucleotides. At least 2.5 million CDR3-containing paired-end reads were obtained from each sample. First-strand cDNA was synthesized from all RNA with the Mint cDNA synthesis kit, primed by a TRBC-specific oligonucleotide. All cDNA was treated with uracil-DNA glycosylase and then went through a first 18-cycle PCR with the universal primers M1SS and BC2_uni_R. From the authors' description of their analysis: Normalization of each sample was performed by random selection of 1 million high-quality reads, each carrying a distinct molecular identifier. Instead of being binned into consensus sequences, reads with shared molecular identifiers were discarded. MiTCR, set to a Q25 quality threshold and the strictest error-elimination algorithm, was used for CDR3 identification, clonotype clustering and error correction. A nonparametric unseen species model with Euler transformation was used to estimate lower-bound total TCR beta diversity. TCRdb redid the processing of the public reads, applying fastp at Q25 and MiXCR, and retained in-frame beta chains. For every CDR3 protein sequence, its rows merge into one entry that carries the most common genes and DNA. The V and J calls follow TCRdb's processing rather than the paper's. Across this sample there are approximately 1,100,000 distinct CDR3 sequences, with 45% seen only once. The ten most abundant clones make up approximately 17% of the sample.

Comment on this clonotype: The antigen this receptor binds is unknown. No base quality information exists; no much larger clone differs at one position.

The CDR3 spans 17 residues, from the cysteine through the phenylalanine. The sequence is cut down to CDR3 DNA, 51 bases in frame from base 1. For this chain, trimming is 2 bases at the V end and 4 bases at the J end, and the number of junction bases without a gene match is 9. The germline V gene (reference sequence) gives CDR1 as LGHDT and CDR2 as YNNKEL. The sequenced material came from blood. This clonotype was obtained from a woman aged 55-70 years in good health. Recombination connected TRBV3-1 to TRBJ2-3, and TRBD1 aligns with 10 junction nucleotides. CDR3 reads: CASSQLGQGIVSDTQYF. The bases read TGTGCCAGCAGCCAATTGGGACAGGGGATAGTTTCAGATACGCAGTATTTT.